This T cell receptor beta chain appears in the sequencing data of a study of blood T cell repertoires in COVID-19. About the research overall: Material from acute and convalescent COVID-19 was sourced from the United States, Italy and Spain. T cells, B-cell-depleted T cells, or PBMCs supplied cDNA or gDNA.

Methods used by the authors: By means of reference gene primer amplification, nucleated cell counts were estimated. Clones were read by immunoSEQ multiplex PCR, and TCRdb kept only the in-frame ones, dropping some. The DNA was the basis for D and trimming; V, J and clone size are from that table. The data show around 300,000 clones, with around 86% seen just once and around 2% held by the top ten. CDR1 and CDR2 (germline): SGDLS, YYNGEE. The CDR3 totals 15 residues. V shed 0 bases and J shed 7 bases, with 14 bases lying between them. The sequenced sample consisted of peripheral blood. V usage is TRBV9 and J usage is TRBJ2-4; D call uncertain. The TCR comes from a middle-aged man with acute or convalescent COVID-19. Written as DNA, the CDR3 is TGTGCCAGCAGCGTAGGACAATCCTTGGGTAACATTCAGTACTTC. It yields the protein CASSVGQSLGNIQYF.